Listed below are T cell receptor beta chains from one sample, sequenced in a study of blood T cell repertoires in COVID-19. The protocol was immunoSEQ multiplex PCR, while the TCRdb copy is restricted to in-frame clones and leaves out a portion. The sample carries 400,000 to 450,000 clones, about 87% recorded once. Specimen: peripheral blood. Receptors were obtained from a woman aged 45-60 years with COVID-19, enrolled during active disease. Each CDR3 is given with its conserved first and last residue. Each record gives: clone size, V gene, D gene, J gene, CDR3 protein, CDR3 DNA. D genes are given only for firm matches. Clone size appears in some rows only: once, few, many, or a class for an expanded clone.

clone_size: NA; v_call: TRBV2; d_call: TRBD1; j_call: TRBJ1-6; cdr3_aa: CASTDRGRRALHF; cdr3_nt: TGTGCCAGCACGGACAGGGGGCGGAGGGCCCTCCACTTT
clone_size: NA; v_call: TRBV4-2; d_call: NA; j_call: TRBJ1-5; cdr3_aa: CASSQDGGVQPQHF; cdr3_nt: TGTGCCAGCAGCCAAGACGGAGGGGTTCAGCCCCAGCATTTT
clone_size: NA; v_call: TRBV11-2; d_call: NA; j_call: TRBJ1-1; cdr3_aa: CASSLRGSRNTEAFF; cdr3_nt: TGTGCCAGCAGCTTAAGGGGGAGTCGGAACACTGAAGCTTTCTTT
clone_size: NA; v_call: TRBV5-1; d_call: TRBD2; j_call: TRBJ2-1; cdr3_aa: CASSTLAGGDNEQFF; cdr3_nt: TGCGCCAGCAGCACCCTAGCGGGGGGGGACAATGAGCAGTTCTTC
clone_size: NA; v_call: TRBV3-1/TRBV3-2; d_call: TRBD2; j_call: TRBJ2-7; cdr3_aa: CASSPWTSGGAEQYF; cdr3_nt: TGTGCCAGCAGCCCTTGGACTAGCGGGGGGGCCGAGCAGTACTTC
clone_size: NA; v_call: TRBV5-6; d_call: NA; j_call: TRBJ1-2; cdr3_aa: CASSNTGNYGYTF; cdr3_nt: TGTGCCAGCAGCAATACAGGGAACTATGGCTACACCTTC
clone_size: NA; v_call: TRBV5-1; d_call: TRBD2; j_call: TRBJ2-3; cdr3_aa: CASSPTRRGTSGGTSDTQYF; cdr3_nt: TGCGCCAGCAGCCCAACTAGGCGGGGTACTAGCGGGGGGACTTCAGATACGCAGTATTTT
clone_size: NA; v_call: TRBV19; d_call: NA; j_call: TRBJ1-5; cdr3_aa: CASSNPGERAQPQHF; cdr3_nt: TGTGCCAGTAGCAACCCCGGCGAGAGGGCGCAGCCCCAGCATTTT
clone_size: once; v_call: TRBV2; d_call: TRBD2; j_call: TRBJ2-5; cdr3_aa: CASSVRRGGQETQYF; cdr3_nt: TGTGCCAGCAGTGTGCGGCGGGGGGGCCAAGAGACCCAGTACTTC
clone_size: once; v_call: TRBV24-1; d_call: TRBD1; j_call: TRBJ2-3; cdr3_aa: CATSDLGTGGRDTQYF; cdr3_nt: TGTGCCACCAGTGATTTAGGGACAGGGGGCAGAGATACGCAGTATTTT
clone_size: once; v_call: TRBV19; d_call: NA; j_call: TRBJ1-1; cdr3_aa: CAIEGPNTEAFF; cdr3_nt: TGTGCCATCGAGGGCCCGAACACTGAAGCTTTCTTT
clone_size: NA; v_call: TRBV6-5; d_call: NA; j_call: TRBJ1-6; cdr3_aa: CASSRGGVDSPLHF; cdr3_nt: TGTGCCAGCAGTCGTGGAGGGGTGGATTCACCCCTCCACTTT
clone_size: NA; v_call: TRBV5-5; d_call: TRBD1; j_call: TRBJ1-1; cdr3_aa: CASSYRGLVTEAFF; cdr3_nt: TGTGCCAGCAGCTACAGGGGGCTGGTCACTGAAGCTTTCTTT
clone_size: once; v_call: TRBV3-1/TRBV3-2; d_call: TRBD1; j_call: TRBJ1-1; cdr3_aa: CASSQGQGATEAFF; cdr3_nt: TGTGCCAGCAGCCAAGGACAGGGGGCAACTGAAGCTTTCTTT
clone_size: NA; v_call: TRBV9; d_call: TRBD2; j_call: TRBJ2-1; cdr3_aa: CASSPRRGGSSYNEQFF; cdr3_nt: TGTGCCAGCAGCCCAAGGCGGGGGGGGTCCTCCTACAATGAGCAGTTCTTC
clone_size: NA; v_call: TRBV10-2; d_call: TRBD1; j_call: TRBJ1-2; cdr3_aa: CASSGWGQGANYGYTF; cdr3_nt: TGCGCCAGCAGTGGATGGGGACAGGGGGCAAACTATGGCTACACCTTC
clone_size: NA; v_call: TRBV10-3; d_call: TRBD1; j_call: TRBJ1-2; cdr3_aa: CAITTQDRGYGYTF; cdr3_nt: TGTGCCATCACTACCCAGGACAGGGGCTATGGCTACACCTTC
clone_size: once; v_call: TRBV14; d_call: TRBD1; j_call: TRBJ1-6; cdr3_aa: CASSLDRGYSPLHF; cdr3_nt: TGTGCCAGCAGCCTTGACAGGGGGTACTCACCCCTCCACTTT